What follows are 10 T cell receptor beta chains derived from one specimen sequenced in a study of OX40 agonist ivuxolimab in advanced cancers. Data came from immunoSEQ multiplex PCR; TCRdb stores just in-frame clones and leaves some out. The table records fewer than 80,000 clones, about 89% of them present only once. Sequences were derived from CD4+ or CD8+ T cells sorted from blood, sampled in a trial of the OX40 agonist ivuxolimab. The receptor source for this set is an adult with an advanced solid tumor such as melanoma, head and neck, liver or kidney cancer.

This sequence joins TRBV18 and TRBJ1-2; D gene ambiguous. The germline V gene has CDR1 KGHSH and CDR2 LQKENI. CDR3 length: 14 amino acids. V lost 0 bases, J lost 8 bases, and 13 bases lay in between. CDR3 region: CASSPPVSPGGYTF. CDR3 DNA: TGTGCCAGCTCACCACCGGTCAGCCCCGGGGGCTACACCTTC.

This chain uses TRBV28 with TRBJ2-6, with TRBD1 matching over 8 bases. Germline CDR1 reads MDHEN; CDR2 reads SYDVKM. This CDR3 spans 16 amino acids. J gave up 0 bases and V 10 bases, and 8 bases lay outside the gene matches. CDR3 amino acids: CATDGTGLSGANVLTF. The CDR3, as DNA: TGTGCCACCGATGGGACAGGTCTCTCTGGGGCCAACGTCCTGACTTTC.

This clone was seen a few times. Other DNA sequences in this specimen translate into the identical CDR3. The CDR3 sequence is CASSSGPNYEQYF. The CDR3 region has the DNA TGTGCCAGCAGCTCGGGGCCAAACTACGAGCAGTACTTC. This chain joins TRBV7-6 and TRBJ2-7; D may be TRBD1 or TRBD2 (5 bases each). The V and J ends lost 4 bases and 3 bases respectively, with 10 bases between them. Germline loops: CDR1 SGHVS, CDR2 FNYEAQ. The CDR3 sequence is 13 residues long. The full variable domain, in which reference TRBV7-6 and TRBJ2-7 provide the parts outside the CDR3, is GAGVSQSPRYKVTKRGQDVALRCDPISGHVSLYWYRQALGQGPEFLTYFNYEAQQDKSGLPNDRFSAERPEGSISTLTIQRTEQRDSAMYRCASSSGPNYEQYFGPGTRLTVT.

The chain joins TRBV4-2 to TRBJ2-1, with a tentative D call TRBD1 (6 bases). Trimming took off 4 bases at V and 4 bases at J, with 14 bases between the two ends. Germline V lookup: CDR1 LGHNA, CDR2 YNFKEQ. The CDR3 totals 15 residues. CDR3 DNA sequence: TGTGCCAGCAGCCCGACAGGAGTTGGGTACAATGAGCAGTTCTTC. As protein: CASSPTGVGYNEQFF.

The rearrangement joins TRBV11-1 to TRBJ2-3; TRBD2 agrees at 12 bases. The germline V gene has CDR1 SGHAT and CDR2 FQDESV (reference sequence). The V gene end was trimmed by 7 bases and the J gene end by 0 bases; junction bases not matched to a gene: 2. This CDR3 contains 15 residues. In DNA, the CDR3 is TGTGCCAGCACAGGGACTAGCGGGAGCACAGATACGCAGTATTTT. As protein: CASTGTSGSTDTQYF.

This chain connects TRBV4-1 to TRBJ2-7, with 10 bases that match TRBD1. Unmatched junction bases numbered 6, after V lost 4 bases and J lost 3 bases. Germline assignment: CDR1 MGHRA and CDR2 YSYEKL. The CDR3 has 15 amino acids. DNA of the CDR3: TGCGCCAGCAGCCTTAGGACAGGGGGAATCTACGAGCAGTACTTC. Protein sequence: CASSLRTGGIYEQYF.

The V gene is TRBV2, the J gene TRBJ2-5; D gene unclear. The germline gives CDR1 SNHLY, CDR2 FYNNEI. The CDR3 length is 14 residues. Trimming took off 7 bases at V and 4 bases at J, with 16 bases between the two ends. CDR3 protein: CASIGWYSGETQYF. CDR3 nucleotides: TGTGCCAGCATTGGGTGGTACTCGGGAGAGACCCAGTACTTC.

V usage is TRBV2 and J usage is TRBJ1-3, with D perhaps matching TRBD1 (6 bases). V shed 3 bases and J shed 4 bases, with 13 bases lying between them. Germline-derived CDR1 and CDR2 are SNHLY and FYNNEI. The CDR3 runs 15 residues. The CDR3 nucleotides read TGTGCCAGCAGTGATTTGGGGGCGCTCGGAAACACCATATATTTT. It codes for CASSDLGALGNTIYF.

The chain links TRBV6-5 to TRBJ2-3; perhaps TRBD1 as D (6 bases). The germline V gene has CDR1 MNHEY and CDR2 SVGAGI. The CDR3 runs to 13 residues. V was trimmed by 5 bases and J by 1 base, leaving 7 bases between them. The CDR3 reads CASSPGGTDTQYF. The CDR3 nucleotides are TGTGCCAGCAGTCCAGGGGGCACAGATACGCAGTATTTT.

This chain connects TRBV27 to TRBJ2-7; D could derive from TRBD1 or TRBD2 (5 bases each). The ends were cut back, 5 bases at V and 1 base at J, with 12 bases in the middle. The V gene's germline CDR1 is MNHEY and CDR2 SMNVEV (reference sequence). The CDR3 is made up of 14 amino acids. CDR3 nucleotides: TGTGCCAGCAGTCCTCGGGACCCATCCTACGAGCAGTACTTC. Amino acids: CASSPRDPSYEQYF.